This TCR beta chain was documented in a study of blood T cell repertoires in COVID-19. Study as a whole: The cDNA or gDNA used as material had been derived from T cells, B-cell-depleted T cells, or PBMCs.

Per the original data handling: Cell counts per sample came from amplifying reference gene primers. Libraries were prepared by immunoSEQ multiplex PCR; TCRdb keeps only in-frame clonotypes and omits some of them. That table gives V, J and clone size, and the DNA gave D and trimming. In the table there are 190,000 or so clones, approximately 81% of which are singletons. The CDR3 runs to 12 residues. Per germline, CDR1 SEHNR and CDR2 FQNEAQ (reference sequence). Deletions cut 5 bases from V and 3 bases from J, with 8 bases between. V is TRBV7-9 and J is TRBJ2-7; D remains ambiguous. The source of this sequence is a man between 35 and 55 years old who had recovered from COVID-19. The sample comprised PBMCs or T cells enriched from blood (not recorded which). CDR3 in amino acids: CASSGLSYEQYF. Written as DNA, the CDR3 is TGTGCCAGCAGCGGGCTTAGCTACGAGCAGTACTTC.